Described below is a single T cell receptor (beta chain) sequence and its context. The antigen remains undetermined. The table came from immunoSEQ multiplex PCR; TCRdb's copy has only in-frame clones and leaves some out. Of about half a million clones detected, roughly 77% appear once; the ten largest clones hold approximately 13%. For unsorted samples, genomic DNA was extracted from approximately 90 million PBMCs. CDR1 MDHEN and CDR2 SYDVKM come from the germline V gene. This CDR3 has 18 residues. The J segment lost 0 bases and the V segment lost 2 bases, leaving 8 bases of the junction unmatched. The source of the sample is a study of shared clonotypes between healthy human individuals. Study findings and constraints: The expectation was that sequencing depth would affect clonotype sharing among donors.

The specimen was PBMCs. The clonotype originates from a woman in her thirties or forties in good health. Some clones in this sample may be carry-over from other donors' samples. The chain combines TRBV28 with TRBJ1-3; 9 bases match TRBD1. CDR3 nucleotides: TGTGCCAGCAGTTTACTAGGGACAGGGTCGAGCTCTGGAAACACCATATATTTT. Translating gives CASSLLGTGSSSGNTIYF.